This T cell receptor (beta chain) was observed in a study of CD8 T cells in Susac syndrome. Study-wide findings and caveats: The study's TCR sequencing and HLA analysis drew on a certain number of individuals. That number was acknowledged as relatively small.

For this clonotype: The antigen remains unidentified.

Germline V gene sequence: CDR1 SGDLS, CDR2 YYNGEE. This CDR3 contains 16 residues. Trimming stripped 0 bases from V and 3 bases from J, with 16 bases between. RNA was extracted with the RNeasy kit, and a quantity of roughly 0.5 to 1 ug was reverse transcribed using random hexamers. Across 54 Vbeta and 13 Jbeta, TCR beta CDR3 was amplified with immunoSEQ multiplex PCR. TCRdb passed the immunoSEQ multiplex PCR reads through MiXCR, listing each CDR3 protein once. The sample contains about 20,000 distinct CDR3 sequences, approximately 93% of which appear only once. TCR beta sequencing was performed on blood CD8+ and CD4+ T cells. TEMRA cells underwent FACS enrichment and CD8+ and CD4+ T cells underwent negative isolation.

The sequenced material came from CD8+ T cells from PBMCs. The source is a human donor in good health. The chain is built from TRBV9 and TRBJ2-7; possible D gene TRBD2, 6 bases. CDR3 coding DNA: TGTGCCAGCAGCGTAGGGGGAGGCACTCAGAACTACGAGCAGTACTTC. This translates into CASSVGGGTQNYEQYF. The whole variable domain, filled in from reference TRBV9 and TRBJ2-7, reads DSGVTQTPKHLITATGQRVTLRCSPRSGDLSVYWYQQSLDQGLQFLIQYYNGEERAKGNILERFSAQQFPDLHSELNLSSLELGDSALYFCASSVGGGTQNYEQYFGPGTRLTVT.